Listed here are 23 T cell receptor beta chains from one sample, sequenced in a study of glioma-infiltrating T cells after dendritic cell vaccination. Using immunoSEQ multiplex PCR, the repertoire was profiled, and TCRdb retains in-frame clones only, with some absent. This table has 45,000 to 50,000 clones, approximately 85% appearing once. Sample: blood, taken before dendritic cell vaccination. These receptors all come from a human donor with glioblastoma.

The chain couples TRBV18 to TRBJ2-1, with a possible D match to TRBD1 (6 bases). V shed 2 bases and J shed 9 bases, with 11 bases lying between them. CDR1 is KGHSH, CDR2 LQKENI, per germline. CDR3 length: 13 residues. The CDR3 DNA is TGTGCCAGCTCACCAAACAGGGCGGGTGAGCAGTTCTTC. Translating gives CASSPNRAGEQFF.

The V call is TRBV29-1, the J call TRBJ1-1; D remains ambiguous. This CDR3 has 16 amino acids. From germline, CDR1 is SQVTM and CDR2 ANQGSEA. Trimming cost V 1 base and J 1 base, with 16 bases left between them. The CDR3 reads CSVEVPKVSGNTEAFF. DNA of the CDR3: TGCAGCGTTGAAGTACCCAAGGTTTCAGGGAACACTGAAGCTTTCTTT.

The CDR3 spells CASSAPGLALGEQFF. The CDR3, as DNA: TGTGCCAGCAGCGCGCCGGGACTTGCCCTTGGTGAGCAGTTCTTC. V is TRBV9 and J is TRBJ2-1, with D perhaps matching TRBD2 (6 bases). V gave up 3 bases and J gave up 9 bases, with 19 bases separating them. Germline loops: CDR1 SGDLS, CDR2 YYNGEE. CDR3 length: 15 residues.

The CDR3 is CASSLVRNSGGADTQYF. CDR3 DNA sequence: TGTGCCAGCAGCTTGGTCCGGAATAGCGGGGGAGCAGATACGCAGTATTTT. The chain joins TRBV5-4 to TRBJ2-3, with 9 bases fitting TRBD2. The CDR3 extends over 17 amino acids. Germline CDR1 reads SGHNT; CDR2 reads YYREEE (reference sequence). Trimming cost V 0 bases and J 4 bases; bases outside gene matches: 9.

Comments on this clone: Compared with germline, one end of the junction differs, possibly owing to a read error. The rearrangement joins TRBV7-7 to TRBJ2-2, with 13 nucleotides matching TRBD2. This CDR3 is built from 18 residues. Per the germline V gene, CDR1 is SSHAT and CDR2 is FNYEAQ (reference sequence). CDR3 amino acids: CASSPLTSGRTNTGELFF. DNA for the CDR3: TGTGCTAGCAGCCCCCTGACTAGCGGGAGGACGAACACCGGGGAGCTGTTTTTT.

The chain recombines TRBV23-1 with TRBJ2-1, with TRBD2 identical over 7 bases. TRBV23-1 is an ORF for which the function is uncertain. The length of the CDR3 is 18 residues. V was pared by 0 bases and J by 0 bases, with 8 bases of the junction left unmatched. This CDR3 reads CASSQSPDGGTSYNEQFF. The CDR3 coding sequence is TGCGCCAGCAGTCAATCGCCCGACGGGGGGACCTCCTACAATGAGCAGTTCTTC.

The chain combines TRBV27 with TRBJ1-5, with 11 bases that match TRBD1. Germline CDR1 MNHEY, CDR2 SMNVEV (reference sequence). Trimming took 5 bases from V and 7 from J; bases not matched to a gene: 13. The CDR3 length is 17 residues. The CDR3 nucleotides read TGTGCCAGCAGTCTCCGTTGGGACAGGGGGTTTCGCCAGCCCCAGCATTTT. Its protein product is CASSLRWDRGFRQPQHF.

The chain links TRBV2 to TRBJ1-1; TRBD1 might be the D (6 bases). V was pared by 5 bases and J by 4 bases, with 14 bases between. There are 14 residues in the CDR3. Germline CDR1 is SNHLY and CDR2 is FYNNEI. This chain's CDR3 is CASSFNRVGTEAFF. CDR3 sequence (DNA): TGTGCCAGCAGTTTTAACAGGGTTGGCACTGAAGCTTTCTTT.

The CDR3 bases are TGTGCCAGCAGCTCCTGGGGCTTAGGGCCAGATACGCAGTATTTT. This translates into CASSSWGLGPDTQYF. The V call is TRBV7-3, the J call TRBJ2-3; possibly TRBD1 for D (5 bases). V was cut by 4 bases and J by 4 bases, with 15 bases left in between. The CDR3 runs 15 residues. Germline CDR1 is SGHTA and CDR2 is FQGTGA. Looking up the rest from reference TRBV7-3 and TRBJ2-3 gives the full variable domain: GAGVSQTPSNKVTEKGKYVELRCDPISGHTALYWYRQSLGQGPEFLIYFQGTGAADDSGLPNDRFFAVRPEGSVSTLKIQRTERGDSAVYLCASSSWGLGPDTQYFGPGTRLTVL.

This clone was counted between two and nine times. CDR3: CASSTMGAASGPPSYEQYF. The CDR3, as DNA: TGTGCCAGCTCAACAATGGGGGCGGCTAGCGGGCCGCCCTCCTACGAGCAGTACTTC. The V call is TRBV18, the J call TRBJ2-7, with TRBD2 matching over 8 bases. The ends lost 5 bases at V and 0 bases at J; junction bases unmatched: 18. The V gene's germline CDR1 is KGHSH and CDR2 LQKENI. This CDR3 is built from 19 residues.

The CDR3: CASSLGLQGNQPQHF. CDR3 bases: TGCGCCAGCAGCTTGGGACTCCAGGGGAATCAGCCCCAGCATTTT. This sequence joins TRBV5-1 and TRBJ1-5; D possibly corresponds to TRBD1 (6 bases). The CDR3 is made up of 15 amino acids. Trimming stripped 0 bases from V and 4 bases from J, with 11 bases between. Germline-derived CDR1 and CDR2 are SGHRS and YFSETQ.

The chain is built from TRBV7-9 and TRBJ2-7, with a tentative D call TRBD2 (6 bases). Trimming took 1 base from V and 0 from J, leaving 13 bases between them. The CDR3 spans 16 residues. Germline values: CDR1 SEHNR, CDR2 FQNEAQ (reference sequence). As DNA, the CDR3 is TGTGCCAGCAGCTTAGTCGCGGGAATGAGCTCCTACGAGCAGTACTTC. Encoded protein: CASSLVAGMSSYEQYF.

This clone was seen only once. The chain recombines TRBV29-1 with TRBJ2-7; 9 nucleotides agree with TRBD1. Germline loops: CDR1 SQVTM, CDR2 ANQGSEA. This CDR3 spans 14 amino acids. Germline trimming cut 7 bases from V and 7 bases from J; bases unmatched to any gene: 14. The CDR3 region has the DNA TGCAGCGCCGATATAGGGACAGGGTTGGGGGAGCAGTACTTC. Translated: CSADIGTGLGEQYF.

This CDR3 is CASSQGQGAWDEAFF. The CDR3 DNA reads as TGTGCCAGCAGCCAAGGACAGGGGGCATGGGATGAAGCTTTCTTT. The genes are TRBV4-2 and TRBJ1-1, with 10 bases fitting TRBD1. Germline CDR1 and CDR2: LGHNA and YNFKEQ. The V gene end was trimmed by 1 base and the J gene end by 7 bases; junction bases not matched to a gene: 6. The CDR3 extends over 15 amino acids.

The chain is built from TRBV6-5 and TRBJ1-2; 7 bases are shared with TRBD1. J was trimmed by 4 bases and V by 5 bases; bases with no gene match: 7. CDR3 size: 14 residues. Per germline, CDR1 MNHEY and CDR2 SVGAGI. The CDR3 region is CASSAPGQLYGYTF. The CDR3 nucleotides are TGTGCCAGCAGTGCTCCGGGACAGCTCTATGGCTACACCTTC.

The chain is built from TRBV7-2 and TRBJ2-3, with 10 bases fitting TRBD2. V dropped 0 bases and J dropped 4; count of bases not matched to a gene: 7. The CDR3 length is 17 residues. CDR1 is SGHTA, CDR2 FQGNSA, per germline. The CDR3 nucleotides read TGTGCCAGCAGCTTAGCGCCAGCGGGGGGGCGAGCAGATACGCAGTATTTT. Translation: CASSLAPAGGRADTQYF.

The chain has TRBV30 and TRBJ2-1; TRBD2 matches 12 bases. This CDR3 is built from 15 residues. J lost 6 bases, V lost 2 bases, and 5 bases had no gene match. Per germline, CDR1 GTSNPN and CDR2 SVGIG (reference sequence). CDR3: CAWSMTSGSFNEQFF. In DNA, the CDR3 is TGTGCCTGGAGTATGACTAGCGGGAGTTTCAATGAGCAGTTCTTC.

The V call is TRBV7-8, the J call TRBJ1-3; possibly TRBD1 for D (5 bases). The V and J ends lost 5 bases and 4 bases respectively, with 12 bases between them. CDR1 SGHVS and CDR2 FQNEAQ come from the germline V gene. The CDR3 is 14 residues long. CDR3 in amino acids: CASSPGGRGNTIYF. Written as DNA, the CDR3 is TGTGCCAGCAGCCCCGGGGGGAGAGGAAACACCATATATTTT. The entire variable domain, with the rest obtained from reference TRBV7-8 and TRBJ1-3, is as follows: GAGVSQSPRYKVAKRGQDVALRCDPISGHVSLFWYQQALGQGPEFLTYFQNEAQLDKSGLPSDRFFAERPEGSVSTLKIQRTQQEDSAVYLCASSPGGRGNTIYFGEGSWLTVV.

The chain has TRBV10-2 and TRBJ2-7; 7 nucleotides agree with TRBD2. The V and J ends lost 8 bases and 7 bases, in that order; junction bases with no gene match: 11. Germline CDR1 WSHSY, CDR2 SAAADI. The CDR3 runs to 13 residues. The CDR3 region has the DNA TGCGCCAGCTGCGCGGGACTACCTGTTGAGCAGTACTTC. Amino acids: CASCAGLPVEQYF.

The chain recombines TRBV25-1 with TRBJ2-7; 11 bases map to TRBD1. Trimming at V came to 4 bases and at J to 5 bases, leaving 7 bases not matched to a gene. The CDR3 runs 15 residues. Germline assignment: CDR1 MGHDK and CDR2 SYGVNS. For the CDR3, the DNA is TGTGCCAGCAGTGGGTTGGACAGGGGGCTAAACGAGCAGTACTTC. Translating it yields CASSGLDRGLNEQYF.

The chain carries TRBV6-6 and TRBJ1-1; the D is unclear. Germline V gene data show CDR1 as MNHNY and CDR2 as SVGAGI (reference sequence). Trimming cost V 4 bases and J 4 bases, with 10 bases left between them. This CDR3 region has 13 residues. Here the CDR3 DNA reads TGTGCCAGCAGTTTCGGGGTCAGCACTGAAGCTTTCTTT. Amino acid sequence: CASSFGVSTEAFF.

The chain couples TRBV5-4 to TRBJ2-2; 10 bases align to TRBD2. J gave up 6 bases and V 4 bases, and 9 bases lay outside the gene matches. CDR1 is SGHNT, CDR2 YYREEE, per germline (reference sequence). The CDR3 spans 16 residues. CDR3 nucleotides: TGTGCCAGCAGCGTTGAGGGACTAGCGCCATCCGGGGAGCTGTTTTTT. Amino acids: CASSVEGLAPSGELFF.

The genes are TRBV7-8 and TRBJ2-7; 12 nucleotides agree with TRBD2. CDR1 SGHVS and CDR2 FQNEAQ come from the germline V gene. V lost 5 bases to trimming and J lost 7 bases; unmatched junction nucleotides: 9. This CDR3 has 15 residues. CDR3 region: CASSPLTSGSVEQYF. The CDR3, as DNA: TGTGCCAGCAGCCCCCTGACTAGCGGGAGCGTGGAGCAGTACTTC.